This TCR beta chain was identified in a study of cytomegalovirus exposure and HLA in healthy donors. Study summary: The approximately 670 first-cohort repertoires shared a platform with the 110 or so validation repertoires, as reported in a later analysis. Study conclusions and caveats: Rarity characterized most TCR sequences, yet some public TCRs appeared in many donors. High specificity and sensitivity for cytomegalovirus status were reported for the classifier.

A remark on this clone: Its target is not known.

Using immunoSEQ multiplex PCR, the repertoire was profiled, and TCRdb retains in-frame clones only, with some absent. Found here are 71,000 or so clones, about 94% of them singletons; the top ten hold 1.2% to 1.5%. CDR1 SGDLS and CDR2 YYNGEE come from the germline V gene. V gave up 0 bases and J gave up 1 base, with 14 bases separating them. The CDR3 spans 17 residues. The chain has TRBV9 and TRBJ2-4; unclear D gene. The TCR was taken from a man aged 18 to 29 in good health and CMV-seropositive. Sequencing was done on a sample of PBMCs. In DNA, the CDR3 is TGTGCCAGCAGCGTAGCGGCCGGGTCTAACGCCAAAAACATTCAGTACTTC. The encoded protein is CASSVAAGSNAKNIQYF.